This T cell receptor beta chain was sequenced for a study of T cells in Graves' hyperthyroidism and ophthalmopathy. General observations from the study: Among thyroid clonotypes expanded above 0.001, most also appeared in blood.

This clonotype was recorded only once. Its antigen is undetermined. TCR beta CDR3 region amplification was performed from RNA transcripts. Primed by the HTBI set, a first-round RT-PCR was run on the TCR CDR3. Using its own MiXCR run on the multiplex PCR reads, TCRdb lists one record per CDR3 protein. This sample has 600,000 to 700,000 distinct CDR3 sequences, with roughly 14% found just once. A NOSPECS grade of at least 4, a Clinical Activity Score of at least 3 and duration under 3 months were recorded in ophthalmopathy patients. Researchers barred patients who had uncontrolled infection, other autoimmune disease, pregnancy or lactation. About 10 ml of fresh peripheral blood supplied the PBMCs. The germline V gene encodes CDR1 LNHNV and CDR2 YYDKDF (reference sequence). The ends lost 2 bases at V and 5 bases at J; junction bases unmatched: 6. CDR3 length: 15 residues.

This clonotype originated in a woman aged 40 to 50 with Graves' ophthalmopathy. Sequencing was carried out using blood. The V and J genes are TRBV15 and TRBJ2-5; 9 nucleotides match TRBD2. The CDR3: CATSRSSGTRETQYF. As DNA, the CDR3 is TGTGCCACCAGCAGATCTAGCGGGACAAGGGAGACCCAGTACTTC. The complete variable domain, with remaining parts taken from reference TRBV15 and TRBJ2-5, reads DAMVIQNPRYQVTQFGKPVTLSCSQTLNHNVMYWYQQKSSQAPKLLFHYYDKDFNNEADTPDNFQSRRPNTSFCFLDIRSPGLGDTAMYLCATSRSSGTRETQYFGPGTRLLVL.